Shown below are 20 T cell receptor beta chains from a single sample sequenced in a study of blood T cell repertoires in COVID-19. Only in-frame clones appear in the TCRdb table, and some are missing; sequencing was by immunoSEQ multiplex PCR. The table lists 150,000 to 200,000 clones, more than 75% of them singletons. Material: peripheral blood. These receptors all come from a person aged 65-85 years with COVID-19, enrolled during active disease.

V is TRBV29-1 and J is TRBJ2-3; TRBD1 matches at 12 bases. V dropped 4 bases and J dropped 8; count of bases not matched to a gene: 19. The CDR3 has 18 amino acids. Germline CDR1 reads SQVTM; CDR2 reads ANQGSEA. CDR3 amino acids: CSVAGTGGGSLTGGTQYF. CDR3 nucleotides: TGCAGCGTTGCTGGGACAGGGGGCGGGAGCCTAACGGGGGGTACGCAGTATTTT.

The CDR3 protein is CAGTGALESTF. CDR3 sequence (DNA): TGTGCCGGGACAGGGGCCCTCGAATCCACCTTC. The chain carries TRBV30 and TRBJ1-2; 10 bases map to TRBD1. Losses at the gene ends were 8 bases for V and 13 bases for J; bases not matched to a gene: 10. The CDR3 sequence is 11 residues long. Germline V CDR1 and CDR2: GTSNPN, SVGIG (reference sequence).

This chain links TRBV3-1 (or the pseudogene TRBV3-2) with TRBJ1-1; no reliable D call. CDR3 length: 12 amino acids. Germline V lookup: CDR1 LGHDT, CDR2 YNNKEL (reference sequence). V was trimmed by 1 base and J by 10 bases, leaving 10 bases between them. The CDR3 reads CASSQGWRGAFF. In DNA form, the CDR3 reads TGTGCCAGCAGCCAAGGGTGGCGGGGAGCTTTCTTT.

V usage is TRBV3-1 (or the pseudogene TRBV3-2) and J usage is TRBJ1-3; D is undetermined. There are 13 residues in the CDR3. V gave up 5 bases and J gave up 1 base, with 6 bases separating them. The germline V gene encodes CDR1 LGHDT and CDR2 YNNKEL (reference sequence). DNA for the CDR3: TGTGCCAGCAGCTTAATTTCTGGAAACACCATATATTTT. It specifies CASSLISGNTIYF.

V usage is TRBV19 and J usage is TRBJ1-2, with 8 positions matching TRBD1. The germline V gene encodes CDR1 LNHDA and CDR2 SQIVND (reference sequence). The CDR3 loop spans 13 amino acids. V shed 10 bases, J shed 5 bases, and the junction held 9 bases outside the gene matches. CDR3 sequence (DNA): TGTGCCACCTTAAGGACAGGGAGTTATGGCTACACCTTC. Translating it yields CATLRTGSYGYTF.

The chain has TRBV6-6 and TRBJ2-3; weak D call: TRBD1 (6 bases). Trimming cost V 7 bases and J 3 bases, with 14 bases left between them. CDR3 length: 14 residues. The germline CDR1 and CDR2 sequences are MNHNY and SVGAGI (reference sequence). The CDR3 region is CASNTWGPTDTQYF. The CDR3 nucleotides read TGTGCCAGCAACACGTGGGGGCCAACAGATACGCAGTATTTT.

The rearrangement joins TRBV30 to TRBJ2-3; D is unclear. The CDR3 is 15 amino acids. Trimming removed 2 bases at V and 2 bases at J, with 14 bases between. Germline assignment: CDR1 GTSNPN and CDR2 SVGIG (reference sequence). The CDR3 DNA reads TGTGCCTGGAGTAAAGAGGAGTGGATCACAGATACGCAGTATTTT. Protein: CAWSKEEWITDTQYF.

This rearrangement joins TRBV28 to TRBJ1-1; 8 nucleotides line up with TRBD1. From germline, CDR1 is MDHEN and CDR2 SYDVKM. The V gene end was trimmed by 5 bases and the J gene end by 0 bases; junction bases not matched to a gene: 8. This CDR3 is 16 amino acids long. The chain's CDR3 is CASSKRTGSVNTEAFF. The CDR3 DNA reads TGTGCCAGCAGTAAACGGACAGGGTCGGTGAACACTGAAGCTTTCTTT. Supplemented by reference TRBV28 and TRBJ1-1, the full variable domain reads DVKVTQSSRYLVKRTGEKVFLECVQDMDHENMFWYRQDPGLGLRLIYFSYDVKMKEKGDIPEGYSVSREKKERFSLILESASTNQTSMYLCASSKRTGSVNTEAFFGQGTRLTVV.

The chain carries TRBV28 and TRBJ2-7; 8 bases are a match to TRBD2. The length of the CDR3 is 15 residues. V was clipped by 6 bases and J by 1 base; unmatched bases: 8. The germline gives CDR1 MDHEN, CDR2 SYDVKM. CDR3 nucleotide sequence: TGTGCCAGCAGCCTGGTGGGACTAGTATCCTACGAGCAGTACTTC. Protein: CASSLVGLVSYEQYF. The whole variable domain, filled in from reference TRBV28 and TRBJ2-7, reads DVKVTQSSRYLVKRTGEKVFLECVQDMDHENMFWYRQDPGLGLRLIYFSYDVKMKEKGDIPEGYSVSREKKERFSLILESASTNQTSMYLCASSLVGLVSYEQYFGPGTRLTVT.

J is TRBJ1-3 and V is TRBV7-2; the D gene is possibly TRBD1 (6 bases). The germline V gene encodes CDR1 SGHTA and CDR2 FQGNSA. This CDR3 is built from 15 residues. The ends were cut back, 5 bases at V and 2 bases at J, with 13 bases in the middle. The CDR3 bases are TGTGCCAGCAGCCCACAGGGTGGGCCTGGAAACACCATATATTTT. It encodes CASSPQGGPGNTIYF.

V usage is TRBV12-3 or TRBV12-4 and J usage is TRBJ1-6; D possibly corresponds to TRBD1 (6 bases). CDR3 length: 13 residues. Trimming removed 2 bases from V and 10 bases from J, with 9 bases in between. DNA for the CDR3: TGTGCCAGCAGTTTACAGGGGCGGTCACCCCTCCACTTT. It is translated as CASSLQGRSPLHF.

The chain joins TRBV5-1 to TRBJ1-6; maybe TRBD1 (6 bases). V shed 4 bases and J shed 8 bases, with 19 bases lying between them. The CDR3 has 16 residues. CDR1 is SGHRS and CDR2 is YFSETQ in the germline V gene. For the CDR3, the DNA is TGCGCCAGCAGCGCAACCGGGGACAAAATTGATTCACCCCTCCACTTT. Encoded protein: CASSATGDKIDSPLHF.

By its share, this clone is medium-sized. The V call is TRBV13, the J call TRBJ1-1; D call uncertain. Germline CDR1 and CDR2: PRHDT and FYEKMQ (reference sequence). The V end lost 4 bases, the J end lost 0 bases, and 6 bases lay between the germline ends. CDR3 length equals 13 residues. CDR3 region: CASSSSVNTEAFF. The CDR3 coding sequence is TGTGCCAGCAGCTCGTCAGTGAACACTGAAGCTTTCTTT. Combining the CDR3 with reference TRBV13 and TRBJ1-1 gives the whole variable domain AAGVIQSPRHLIKEKRETATLKCYPIPRHDTVYWYQQGPGQDPQFLISFYEKMQSDKGSIPDRFSAQQFSDYHSELNMSSLELGDSALYFCASSSSVNTEAFFGQGTRLTVV.

The chain recombines TRBV11-2 with TRBJ2-7; TRBD2 aligns across 10 bases. Trimming cost V 1 base and J 6 bases; bases outside gene matches: 6. The germline CDR1 and CDR2 sequences are SGHAT and FQNNGV. The CDR3 has 15 amino acids. CDR3 nucleotide sequence: TGTGCCAGCAGCTTAGGGGCTAGCGGGAGAGGCGAGCAGTACTTC. Translation gives CASSLGASGRGEQYF.

The chain combines TRBV2 with TRBJ2-3, with 7 bases fitting TRBD1. The germline CDR1 and CDR2 sequences are SNHLY and FYNNEI. There are 15 residues in the CDR3. V shed 6 bases, J shed 6 bases, and the junction held 12 bases outside the gene matches. CDR3 coding DNA: TGTGCCAGCAGATGGACAGGCCAACTCTGGGATACGCAGTATTTT. Translating it yields CASRWTGQLWDTQYF.

V and J are TRBV28 and TRBJ1-2, with 12 bases aligning to TRBD1. V was clipped by 8 bases and J by 3 bases; unmatched bases: 7. The CDR3 consists of 15 residues. The V gene's germline CDR1 is MDHEN and CDR2 SYDVKM. The CDR3 sequence: CASGTGGRADYGYTF. The CDR3 DNA reads as TGTGCCAGCGGGACAGGGGGCCGGGCGGACTATGGCTACACCTTC.

The V gene is TRBV5-1, the J gene TRBJ2-2, with D possibly matching TRBD1 (5 bases). Germline CDR1 is SGHRS and CDR2 is YFSETQ. Trimming pared 2 bases from V and 3 bases from J, leaving 11 bases between. The CDR3 consists of 15 residues. CDR3 loop: CASSFRQGYTGELFF. The CDR3 coding sequence is TGCGCCAGCAGCTTCCGCCAGGGTTACACCGGGGAGCTGTTTTTT.

The chain's CDR3 is CATRRRDRGSPLHF. Here the CDR3 DNA reads TGTGCCACCAGGCGCCGGGACAGGGGTTCACCCCTCCACTTT. The chain employs TRBV15 and TRBJ1-6; 10 bases align to TRBD1. The germline CDR1 and CDR2 sequences are LNHNV and YYDKDF (reference sequence). The CDR3 covers 14 residues. Trimming removed 6 bases from V and 9 bases from J; junction bases left unmatched: 5.

The J gene is TRBJ2-7, the V gene TRBV4-1, with a weak D call TRBD2 (7 bases). Germline loops: CDR1 MGHRA, CDR2 YSYEKL. The V end was cut by 1 base, the J end by 1 base, with 20 bases between. CDR3 length equals 18 residues. DNA for the CDR3: TGCGCCAGCAGCCAAGGGGAGGGTGGAAGGGGGAGATCCTACGAGCAGTACTTC. This gives the protein CASSQGEGGRGRSYEQYF.

The V gene is TRBV11-3, the J gene TRBJ1-5, with 10 positions matching TRBD1. Germline V gives CDR1 SGHNT, CDR2 YENEEA. The length of the CDR3 is 18 residues. J was trimmed by 6 bases and V by 3 bases; bases with no gene match: 14. CDR3 nucleotides: TGTGCCAGCAGCTTCCCCCAATCCGGGACAGGGGCTCGTCAGCCCCAGCATTTT. Translated, it gives CASSFPQSGTGARQPQHF.